The clone carrying this TCR beta chain appeared a few times. The data belong to a study of blood T cell repertoires in COVID-19. Study information: Some COVID-19 samples were acute and others convalescent; all came from the United States, Italy and Spain.

After removal of 3 bases from V and 7 bases from J, the junction contained 9 bases not matched to a gene. The germline V gene has CDR1 LGHNA and CDR2 YNFKEQ. The CDR3 length is 16 residues. Original processing notes: Reference gene primer amplification gave estimated nucleated cell counts. TCRdb's table, derived via immunoSEQ multiplex PCR, lists solely in-frame clones and lacks some. V and J calls and clone size follow that table, whereas D and trimming were derived from the DNA. There are 650,000 to 800,000 clones in the sample; 85% to 90% occur only once, and over 0.2% lies in the top ten. The rearrangement uses TRBV4-2 and TRBJ1-6, with 7 bases identical to TRBD1. This sequence was found in a woman between 18 and 30 years old with acute or convalescent COVID-19. Sequencing used peripheral blood. CDR3 sequence (DNA): TGTGCCAGCAGCCACGCTCCGGGACAGACGAATTCACCCCTCCACTTT. It translates to CASSHAPGQTNSPLHF.